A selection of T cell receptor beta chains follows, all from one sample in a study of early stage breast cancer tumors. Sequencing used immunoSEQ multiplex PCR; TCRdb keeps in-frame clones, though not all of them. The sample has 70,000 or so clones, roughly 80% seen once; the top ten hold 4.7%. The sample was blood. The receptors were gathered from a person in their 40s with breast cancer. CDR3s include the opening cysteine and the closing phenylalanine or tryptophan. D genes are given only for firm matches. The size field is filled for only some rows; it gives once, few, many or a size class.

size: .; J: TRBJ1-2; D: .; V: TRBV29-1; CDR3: CSVRTANYGYTF; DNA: TGCAGCGTTCGGACTGCTAACTATGGCTACACCTTC
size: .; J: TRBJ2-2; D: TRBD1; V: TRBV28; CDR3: CASRGQGNTGELFF; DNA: TGTGCCAGCAGGGGACAGGGGAACACCGGGGAGCTGTTTTTT
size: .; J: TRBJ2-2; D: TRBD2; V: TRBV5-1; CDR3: CASSRGLAENTGELFF; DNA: TGCGCCAGCAGCCGCGGACTAGCGGAGAACACCGGGGAGCTGTTTTTT
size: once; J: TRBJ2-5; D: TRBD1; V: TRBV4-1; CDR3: CASSQGTGERETQYF; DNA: TGCGCCAGCAGCCAAGGGACAGGGGAGAGAGAGACCCAGTACTTC
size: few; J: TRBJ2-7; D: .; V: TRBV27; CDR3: CASSLGRAYEQYF; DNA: TGTGCCAGCAGTTTGGGCAGGGCCTACGAGCAGTACTTC
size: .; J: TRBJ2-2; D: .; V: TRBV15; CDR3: CATADRNTGELFF; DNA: TGTGCCACAGCTGACAGGAACACCGGGGAGCTGTTTTTT
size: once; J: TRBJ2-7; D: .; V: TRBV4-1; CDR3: CASSHHRDHRQYF; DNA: TGCGCCAGCAGCCACCACAGGGACCACCGGCAGTACTTC
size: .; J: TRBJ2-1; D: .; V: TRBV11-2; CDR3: CASSNWADSAEQFF; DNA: TGTGCCAGCAGCAACTGGGCCGATTCGGCTGAGCAGTTCTTC
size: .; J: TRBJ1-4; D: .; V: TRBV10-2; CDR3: CASSESAEKLFF; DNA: TGCGCCAGCAGTGAGTCGGCGGAAAAACTGTTTTTT
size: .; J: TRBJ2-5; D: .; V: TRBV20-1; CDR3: CSAKVQETQYF; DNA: TGCAGTGCTAAGGTCCAAGAGACCCAGTACTTC
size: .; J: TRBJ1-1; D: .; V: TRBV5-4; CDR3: CASSPGQSEAFF; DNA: TGTGCCAGCAGCCCGGGGCAGTCTGAAGCTTTCTTT
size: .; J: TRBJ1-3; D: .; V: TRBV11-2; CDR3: CASAPGHFSSGNTIYF; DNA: TGTGCCAGCGCCCCGGGACACTTTAGCTCTGGAAACACCATATATTTT
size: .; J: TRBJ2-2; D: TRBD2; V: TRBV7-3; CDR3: CASSLAGTSGRNGELFF; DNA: TGTGCCAGCAGCTTAGCCGGGACTAGCGGGAGGAACGGGGAGCTGTTTTTT
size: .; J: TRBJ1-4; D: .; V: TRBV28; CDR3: CASRGSATNEKLFF; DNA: TGTGCCAGCAGGGGGTCAGCAACTAATGAAAAACTGTTTTTT
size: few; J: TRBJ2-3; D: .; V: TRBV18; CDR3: CASSLQGRDTQYF; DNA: TGTGCCAGCTCACTGCAGGGGAGAGATACGCAGTATTTT
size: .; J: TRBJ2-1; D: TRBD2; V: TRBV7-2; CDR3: CASSFGTSFVEQFF; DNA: TGTGCCAGCAGCTTCGGGACTAGTTTTGTTGAGCAGTTCTTC
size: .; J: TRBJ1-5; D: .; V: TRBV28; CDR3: CASTLANKPQHF; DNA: TGTGCCAGCACCCTAGCGAATAAGCCCCAGCATTTT
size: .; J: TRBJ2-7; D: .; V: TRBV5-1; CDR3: CASSLTTYEQYF; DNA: TGCGCCAGCAGCTTGACCACCTACGAGCAGTACTTC
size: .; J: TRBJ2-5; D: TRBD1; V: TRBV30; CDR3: CAWSRGRGGTGVETQYF; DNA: TGTGCCTGGAGCAGGGGGAGGGGCGGGACAGGGGTTGAGACCCAGTACTTC
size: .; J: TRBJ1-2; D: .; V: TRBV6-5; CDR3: CASSYSTNYGYTF; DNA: TGTGCCAGCAGTTACTCAACTAACTATGGCTACACCTTC
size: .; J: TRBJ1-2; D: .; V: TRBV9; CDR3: CASRHTRDGYTF; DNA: TGTGCCAGCCGGCACACAAGAGATGGCTACACCTTC
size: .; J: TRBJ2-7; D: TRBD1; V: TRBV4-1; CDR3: CASSQVGTGRREQYF; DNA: TGCGCCAGCAGCCAAGTTGGGACAGGGCGGCGAGAGCAGTACTTC